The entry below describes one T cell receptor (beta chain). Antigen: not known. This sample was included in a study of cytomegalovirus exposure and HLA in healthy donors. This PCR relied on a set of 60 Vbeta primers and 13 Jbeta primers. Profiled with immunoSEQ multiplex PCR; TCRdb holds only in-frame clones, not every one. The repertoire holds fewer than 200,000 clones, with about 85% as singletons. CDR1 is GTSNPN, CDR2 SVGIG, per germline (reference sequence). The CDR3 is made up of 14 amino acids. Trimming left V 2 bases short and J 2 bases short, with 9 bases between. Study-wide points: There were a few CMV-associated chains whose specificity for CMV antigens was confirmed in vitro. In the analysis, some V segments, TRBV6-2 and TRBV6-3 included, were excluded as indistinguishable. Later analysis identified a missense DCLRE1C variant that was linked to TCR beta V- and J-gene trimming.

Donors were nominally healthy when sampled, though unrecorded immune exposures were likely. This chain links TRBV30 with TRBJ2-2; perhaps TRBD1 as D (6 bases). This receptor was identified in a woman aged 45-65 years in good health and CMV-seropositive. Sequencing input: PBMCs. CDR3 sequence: CAWSKGVNTGELFF. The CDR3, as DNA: TGTGCCTGGAGTAAGGGGGTTAACACCGGGGAGCTGTTTTTT.